This T cell receptor beta chain was sequenced during a study of blood T cell repertoires in COVID-19. About the study: Samples came from the United States, Italy and Spain, spanning acute and convalescent COVID-19. PBMCs, B-cell-depleted T cells, or T cells were the source of the cDNA or gDNA that made up the material.

Authors' data handling: Nucleated cell counts were estimated from reference gene primer amplification. Assay used: immunoSEQ multiplex PCR; TCRdb lists only in-frame clones, some missing. V and J calls and clone size are given by that table; D and trimming were obtained from the DNA. The sample includes approximately 170,000 clones, about 92% of them seen just once. The CDR3 extends over 18 amino acids. V was shortened by 7 bases and J by 0 bases, with 22 bases between the two germline ends. The germline V gene has CDR1 LNHDA and CDR2 SQIVND (reference sequence). The Seattle patients, enrolled during active infection, were followed longitudinally.

This TCR came from a woman aged 60 to 75 with COVID-19, enrolled during active disease. This rearrangement joins TRBV19 to TRBJ1-5; D remains ambiguous. Sequencing input: peripheral blood. DNA for the CDR3: TGTGCCAGTACGAGGATTATCCTCCTCGCCGATAGCAATCAGCCCCAGCATTTT. Translation gives CASTRIILLADSNQPQHF.